This TCR beta chain was sequenced for a study of blood T cell repertoires in COVID-19. Study-level information: Sources were T cells, B-cell-depleted T cells, or PBMCs; the material itself was cDNA or gDNA.

Trimming at V came to 0 bases and at J to 6 bases, leaving 2 bases not matched to a gene. Germline assignment: CDR1 KGHSH and CDR2 LQKENI. This CDR3 spans 14 amino acids. TCRdb's copy holds only in-frame clones and misses some; the assay was immunoSEQ multiplex PCR. The repertoire holds some 250,000 clones, with 81% as singletons. V and J are TRBV18 and TRBJ1-5; 7 nucleotides agree with TRBD1. This TCR was recovered from a woman over 75 with acute or convalescent COVID-19. Sample: peripheral blood. CDR3 protein: CASSPPTGTQPQHF. The CDR3 region has the DNA TGTGCCAGCTCACCACCGACAGGGACTCAGCCCCAGCATTTT.